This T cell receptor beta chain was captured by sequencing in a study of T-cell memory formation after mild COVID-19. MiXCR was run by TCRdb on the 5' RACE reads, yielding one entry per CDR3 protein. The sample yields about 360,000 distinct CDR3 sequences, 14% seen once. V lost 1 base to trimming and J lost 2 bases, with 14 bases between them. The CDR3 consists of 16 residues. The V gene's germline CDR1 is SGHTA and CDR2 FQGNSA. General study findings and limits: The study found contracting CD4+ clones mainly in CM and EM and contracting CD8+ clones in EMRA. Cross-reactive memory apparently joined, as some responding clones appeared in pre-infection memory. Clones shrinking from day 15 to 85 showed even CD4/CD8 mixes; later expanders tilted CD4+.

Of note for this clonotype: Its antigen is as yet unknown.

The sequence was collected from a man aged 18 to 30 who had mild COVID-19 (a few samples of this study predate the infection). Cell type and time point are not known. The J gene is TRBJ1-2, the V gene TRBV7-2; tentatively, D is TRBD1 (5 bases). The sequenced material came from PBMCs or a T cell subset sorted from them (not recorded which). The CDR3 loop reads CASSLGGASGNYGYTF. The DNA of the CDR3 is TGTGCCAGCAGCTTAGGCGGGGCCAGCGGGAACTATGGCTACACCTTC. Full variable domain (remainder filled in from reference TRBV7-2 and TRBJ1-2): GAGVSQSPSNKVTEKGKDVELRCDPISGHTALYWYRQSLGQGLEFLIYFQGNSAPDKSGLPSDRFSAERTGGSVSTLTIQRTQQEDSAVYLCASSLGGASGNYGYTFGSGTRLTVV.